The T cell receptor beta chain under discussion was sequenced for a study of metastatic and nonmetastatic thyroid tumors (TCRdb year 2020). About the investigation overall: The researchers compared repertoires between peripheral blood samples and tumor or nodule tissue samples from patients with malignant or benign thyroid disease.

This clone was counted ten times or more. The clone's antigen remains unknown. No much larger clone is present one base from it, and per-base qualities are unavailable. The full study reports these points: In both blood and tumor samples, TCR beta diversity was reported to be significantly higher in malignant tumors than in benign nodules.

No patient had received any treatment before thyroid surgery. The study retrospectively analysed patient clinical samples collected from about 2012 to 2018 using T-cell receptor beta sequencing. The library came from PCR. Data came from an Illumina HiSeq 4000. High-throughput sequencing was used to profile the CDR3 region of the TCR beta-chain in every patient. Per the original workflow: A classifier to discriminate distant-metastatic papillary thyroid cancer patients was built from CDR3 differences across clinicopathological groups. The Shannon index was used to assess repertoire diversity, and the Morisita-Horn index was used to assess tumor-blood repertoire similarity. Using fastp at Q25 and MiXCR, TCRdb reprocessed the public reads and kept productive beta chains. Clone size and V and J calls follow TCRdb, not the original study. Counted in this sample were 25,000 to 35,000 clones; roughly 4.2% of them appeared once. The top ten clones comprise approximately 22% of the sample.

This clonotype was obtained from a female donor with papillary thyroid cancer or a benign thyroid nodule (not recorded which). Some clones in this sample may be carry-over from other donors' samples. Input material: blood.

The CDR3 corresponds to CASSKTGSPTQYF. The sequenced DNA: TGTGCCAGCAGCAAGACAGGGAGTCCGACCCAGTACTTC. This chain joins TRBV5-6 to TRBJ2-5; 7 bases in between match TRBD1. The germline V and J ends show losses of 4 bases and 7 bases respectively, and no gene match explains 7 bases of the junction. Taken from the germline V gene, the CDR1 and CDR2 loops are SGHDT and YYEEEE. Including cysteine and phenylalanine, the CDR3 has 13 amino acids. Of the read, only the CDR3 DNA is kept; its 39 bases are in frame from base 1.